The 26 T cell receptor beta chains below were found in one sample sequenced in a study of sequential checkpoint blockade in melanoma. Treatment here: randomized to nivolumab then ipilimumab (arm A) or the reverse (arm B). Profiled with immunoSEQ multiplex PCR; TCRdb holds only in-frame clones, not every one. The sample consists of about 30,000 clones, 77% of them appearing once. The sequenced sample was CD8+ T cells sorted from blood (inferred from file names), obtained from a patient given nivolumab and ipilimumab in sequence. Receptors were obtained from a human donor with melanoma.

V gene TRBV6-5 combines with J gene TRBJ2-2, with 7 bases matching TRBD2. Germline CDR1 is MNHEY and CDR2 is SVGAGI. The V gene end was trimmed by 8 bases and the J gene end by 6 bases; junction bases not matched to a gene: 0. The CDR3 is made up of 11 amino acids. The chain's CDR3 is CASGGAGELFF. CDR3 DNA: TGTGCCAGCGGGGGGGCCGGGGAGCTGTTTTTT.

About this clone: Only one base separates this from a far larger clonotype, so it likely reflects a read error. The chain joins TRBV25-1 to TRBJ1-6, with unresolved D. Germline CDR1 MGHDK, CDR2 SYGVNS. The CDR3 contains 15 residues. The CDR3 reads CASSAPGPGGSPLYF. As DNA, the CDR3 is TGTGCCAGCAGTGCCCCGGGCCCCGGAGGTTCACCCCTCTACTTT.

The V gene is TRBV19, the J gene TRBJ1-5, with D hard to call. Germline V lookup: CDR1 LNHDA, CDR2 SQIVND (reference sequence). CDR3 length: 16 amino acids. Trimming cost V 8 bases and J 0 bases, with 17 bases left between them. CDR3 nucleotides: TGTGCCAGTGCGGCGGCTGTCGGCTATAGCAATCAGCCCCAGCATTTT. This gives the protein CASAAAVGYSNQPQHF.

The genes are TRBV7-9 and TRBJ2-3; D remains unclear. V dropped 4 bases and J dropped 1 base, with 9 bases sitting between them. The germline V gene encodes CDR1 SEHNR and CDR2 FQNEAQ (reference sequence). CDR3 length equals 14 residues. Here the CDR3 reads CASSSLTGTDTQYF. CDR3 sequence (DNA): TGTGCCAGCAGCTCCCTTACTGGCACAGATACGCAGTATTTT.

On this clone itself: At one of its ends the junction is not consistent with the germline gene, which may arise from a read error. CDR3 in amino acids: CASSHGVGNTGELFF. DNA of the CDR3: TGTGCTAGCAGCCACGGGGTCGGAAACACCGGGGAGCTGTTTTTT. V is TRBV7-7 and J is TRBJ2-2; D possibly corresponds to TRBD2 (5 bases). From germline, CDR1 is SSHAT and CDR2 FNYEAQ (reference sequence). CDR3 length: 15 residues.

The J gene is TRBJ1-1, the V gene TRBV28; 7 bases map to TRBD1. This CDR3 region has 15 residues. The junction had 7 bases not matched to a gene; V was cut back by 1 base and J by 5 bases. Per germline, CDR1 MDHEN and CDR2 SYDVKM. The CDR3 here is CASSLFRAGGTEAFF. The CDR3 bases are TGTGCCAGCAGTTTATTCCGGGCAGGGGGAACTGAAGCTTTCTTT.

This chain joins TRBV2 and TRBJ2-5; tentative D call: TRBD1 (6 bases). The germline V and J ends were trimmed by 3 bases and 0 bases, with 11 bases remaining between them. The CDR3 extends over 15 amino acids. Germline assignment: CDR1 SNHLY and CDR2 FYNNEI. This chain's CDR3 is CASSDGQRYQETQYF. The CDR3 DNA reads TGTGCCAGCAGTGATGGACAGCGGTACCAAGAGACCCAGTACTTC.

The rearrangement joins TRBV7-8 to TRBJ1-4; D is possibly TRBD1 (6 bases). Between the trimmed V and J ends, which lost 5 bases and 8 bases, there was a span of 27 bases. From germline, CDR1 is SGHVS and CDR2 FQNEAQ. The CDR3 contains 18 residues. The CDR3 reads CASSPLRGRTGMGEKLFF. CDR3 DNA sequence: TGTGCCAGCAGCCCATTACGGGGCCGAACAGGGATGGGCGAAAAACTGTTTTTT.

The rearrangement joins TRBV9 to TRBJ1-5; maybe TRBD1 (6 bases). Trimming shortened V by 4 bases and J by 4 bases, and 12 bases separated the two germline ends. CDR3 length equals 14 residues. Germline V lookup: CDR1 SGDLS, CDR2 YYNGEE. The CDR3 DNA is TGTGCCAGCAGCAAGGGGGGGGGTAATCAGCCCCAGCATTTT. Amino acids: CASSKGGGNQPQHF. Full variable domain (remainder filled in from reference TRBV9 and TRBJ1-5): DSGVTQTPKHLITATGQRVTLRCSPRSGDLSVYWYQQSLDQGLQFLIQYYNGEERAKGNILERFSAQQFPDLHSELNLSSLELGDSALYFCASSKGGGNQPQHFGDGTRLSIL.

The gene calls are TRBV10-3 and TRBJ2-7, with D perhaps matching TRBD1 (5 bases). Germline V gives CDR1 ENHRY, CDR2 SYGVKD. The length of the CDR3 is 12 residues. V was cut by 7 bases and J by 0 bases, with 7 bases left in between. The CDR3 is CAITDSSYEQYF. CDR3 DNA sequence: TGTGCCATCACTGACAGCTCCTACGAGCAGTACTTC.

By its share, this clone is large. The gene calls are TRBV30 and TRBJ2-7; maybe TRBD1 (6 bases). This CDR3 has 12 residues. The germline V gene encodes CDR1 GTSNPN and CDR2 SVGIG (reference sequence). Trimming shortened V by 2 bases and J by 6 bases, and 11 bases separated the two germline ends. The DNA of the CDR3 is TGTGCCTGGAGTACAGACAGGAGCGAGCAGTACTTC. It translates to CAWSTDRSEQYF.

This clone has a handful of counts. V usage is TRBV7-3 and J usage is TRBJ1-2, with a tentative D call TRBD1 (5 bases). The V end was cut by 0 bases, the J end by 4 bases, with 15 bases between. This CDR3 is built from 16 residues. Germline values: CDR1 SGHTA, CDR2 FQGTGA. The CDR3, as DNA: TGTGCCAGCAGCTTAACCCCCGCGACAGACGTCTATGGCTACACCTTC. It is translated as CASSLTPATDVYGYTF.

This clone was detected only a few times. V is TRBV5-1 and J is TRBJ1-1; D gene uncertain. Germline assignment: CDR1 SGHRS and CDR2 YFSETQ. Trimming cost V 0 bases and J 4 bases, with 13 bases left between them. The CDR3 is made up of 15 amino acids. CDR3 residues: CASSLAGEMTTEAFF. For the CDR3, the DNA is TGCGCCAGCAGCTTGGCCGGGGAGATGACCACTGAAGCTTTCTTT. The full variable domain, its missing parts supplied by reference TRBV5-1 and TRBJ1-1, is KAGVTQTPRYLIKTRGQQVTLSCSPISGHRSVSWYQQTPGQGLQFLFEYFSETQRNKGNFPGRFSGRQFSNSRSEMNVSTLELGDSALYLCASSLAGEMTTEAFFGQGTRLTVV.

The chain links TRBV29-1 to TRBJ2-4, with D maybe TRBD2 (6 bases). Deletions cut 7 bases from V and 7 bases from J, with 11 bases between. Germline CDR1 is SQVTM and CDR2 is ANQGSEA. This CDR3 spans 11 amino acids. The CDR3 region has the DNA TGCAGCGCCCGGGACTCGAACATTCAGTACTTC. Amino acid sequence: CSARDSNIQYF.

The chain recombines TRBV10-2 with TRBJ2-7, with 11 positions matching TRBD2. Germline CDR1 is WSHSY and CDR2 is SAAADI. This CDR3 contains 16 residues. Trimming at V came to 2 bases and at J to 6 bases, leaving 9 bases not matched to a gene. The chain's CDR3 is CASSEMGRGLAAEQYF. In nucleotides, the CDR3 is TGCGCCAGCAGTGAGATGGGGCGGGGACTAGCGGCCGAGCAGTACTTC.

The genes are TRBV9 and TRBJ1-5, with D perhaps matching TRBD1 (6 bases). The CDR3 is made up of 15 amino acids. Germline V CDR1 and CDR2: SGDLS, YYNGEE. V was trimmed by 1 base and J by 8 bases, leaving 16 bases between them. The CDR3 DNA reads TGTGCCAGCAGCGTAACCACAGGGATACACGAGCCCCAGCATTTT. It is translated as CASSVTTGIHEPQHF.

The V and J genes are TRBV5-1 and TRBJ2-7; D perhaps matches TRBD2 (5 bases). CDR1 and CDR2 (germline): SGHRS, YFSETQ. The CDR3 is 13 residues long. Trimming shortened V by 0 bases and J by 7 bases, and 11 bases separated the two germline ends. CDR3 nucleotide sequence: TGCGCCAGCAGCTTGGGCATAACGGGGGAGCAGTACTTC. Translating gives CASSLGITGEQYF. Using reference TRBV5-1 and TRBJ2-7 for the parts outside the CDR3, the full variable domain is KAGVTQTPRYLIKTRGQQVTLSCSPISGHRSVSWYQQTPGQGLQFLFEYFSETQRNKGNFPGRFSGRQFSNSRSEMNVSTLELGDSALYLCASSLGITGEQYFGPGTRLTVT.

The chain's CDR3 is CASFEPGTRGYEQYF. The DNA of the CDR3 is TGCGCCTCCTTTGAACCCGGGACTAGAGGCTACGAGCAGTACTTC. The rearrangement uses TRBV10-1 and TRBJ2-7; 8 bases match TRBD2. CDR1 and CDR2 from the germline V gene are WNHNN and SYGVQD (reference sequence). The CDR3 loop spans 15 amino acids. After removal of 11 bases from V and 3 bases from J, the junction contained 15 bases not matched to a gene.

By frequency in the sample, this clone is medium-sized. The chain employs TRBV23-1 and TRBJ2-2, with a possible D match to TRBD1 (6 bases). TRBV23-1 is an open reading frame, and its role is uncertain. The V gene lost 7 bases and the J gene lost 5 bases, with 8 bases spanning the gap. The CDR3 loop spans 12 amino acids. The CDR3 is CASKGGTGELFF. CDR3 nucleotide sequence: TGCGCCAGCAAAGGGGGAACCGGGGAGCTGTTTTTT.

The chain couples TRBV7-9 to TRBJ2-7; TRBD2 aligns across 10 bases. Germline V gene lookup returns CDR1 SEHNR and CDR2 FQNEAQ (reference sequence). With 5 bases clipped from V and 2 bases from J, the junction kept 12 bases outside the gene matches. The CDR3 runs 17 residues. The CDR3 sequence: CASSPRQLLAGTYEQYF. CDR3 in DNA: TGTGCCAGCAGCCCCCGACAACTACTAGCGGGGACCTACGAGCAGTACTTC.

The chain carries TRBV7-2 and TRBJ2-1; TRBD2 aligns across 8 bases. CDR1 is SGHTA and CDR2 is FQGNSA in the germline V gene. The CDR3 totals 15 residues. Trimming removed 2 bases from V and 3 bases from J; junction bases left unmatched: 3. This CDR3 is CASSLTSGGYNEQFF. The CDR3 DNA sequence: TGTGCCAGCAGCTTAACGAGCGGGGGCTACAATGAGCAGTTCTTC.

In its sample, this clone ranks as medium-sized. CDR3 region: CASSVNRGSGELFF. The CDR3, as DNA: TGCGCCAGCAGCGTAAACAGGGGGTCCGGGGAGCTGTTTTTT. This chain connects TRBV4-1 to TRBJ2-2, with 8 bases matching TRBD1. V was pared by 5 bases and J by 6 bases, with 5 bases of the junction left unmatched. There are 14 residues in the CDR3. The germline V gene has CDR1 MGHRA and CDR2 YSYEKL.

The CDR3 region has the DNA TGTGCCAGCAGCCTCGGGCCTAGTCAGGGCAATGAGCAGTTCTTC. Amino acid sequence: CASSLGPSQGNEQFF. The chain uses TRBV4-2 and TRBJ2-1; tentatively, D is TRBD1 (5 bases). This CDR3 is built from 15 residues. V dropped 4 bases and J dropped 6 bases, with 16 bases sitting between them. Germline-derived CDR1 and CDR2 are LGHNA and YNFKEQ.

The chain couples TRBV19 to TRBJ1-5; D not resolved. V was shortened by 3 bases and J by 9 bases, with 15 bases between the two germline ends. Looked up from germline, CDR1 is LNHDA and CDR2 is SQIVND (reference sequence). The length of the CDR3 is 14 residues. Written as DNA, the CDR3 is TGTGCCAGTAGTATTAGTACCGAGGTCTCGCCCCAGCATTTT. Its protein is CASSISTEVSPQHF.

This rearrangement joins TRBV9 to TRBJ2-7; 8 positions match TRBD2. Trimming cost V 4 bases and J 2 bases; bases outside gene matches: 5. Germline CDR1 SGDLS, CDR2 YYNGEE. CDR3 length: 14 residues. The CDR3 region has the DNA TGTGCCAGCAGCCCGAGCGGGGGTACCTACGAGCAGTACTTC. Translation: CASSPSGGTYEQYF.

This chain joins TRBV7-6 and TRBJ2-1; possible D gene TRBD2, 6 bases. CDR1 and CDR2 from the germline V gene are SGHVS and FNYEAQ. Trimming pared 4 bases from V and 2 bases from J, leaving 18 bases between. The CDR3 contains 17 residues. CDR3 amino acids: CASSSSDGGGPYNEQFF. The CDR3 nucleotides are TGTGCCAGCAGCTCATCCGATGGGGGAGGTCCCTACAATGAGCAGTTCTTC.